The rows below give T cell receptor beta chains drawn from one sample of a study of T cell responses to AZD1222 COVID-19 vaccine. The method was immunoSEQ multiplex PCR; TCRdb's version includes in-frame clones alone and lacks a portion of them. The repertoire has about 200,000 clones, around 93% of them found once; the top ten carry roughly 1%. Sequencing used peripheral blood, obtained 28 days after the second AZD1222 dose. The receptors come from an adult who received the AZD1222 COVID-19 vaccine. Each CDR3 is given with its conserved first and last residue. The order of the fields is D gene, clone size, J gene, V gene, CDR3 DNA, CDR3 protein. A D gene is named only where the DNA matches it firmly. The listing skips clone size in some rows; elsewhere it reads once, few, many or a size class.

d_call: -
clone_size: -
j_call: TRBJ1-5
v_call: TRBV24-1
cdr3_nt: TGTGCCACCAGTGCTCAGGGAAGCAATCAGCCCCAGCATTTT
cdr3_aa: CATSAQGSNQPQHF

d_call: -
clone_size: -
j_call: TRBJ1-5
v_call: TRBV28
cdr3_nt: TGTGCCAGCTCGTGGTCGGACAGAGATAGCAATCAGCCCCAGCATTTT
cdr3_aa: CASSWSDRDSNQPQHF

d_call: -
clone_size: -
j_call: TRBJ1-3
v_call: TRBV7-2
cdr3_nt: TGTGCCAGCAGCTTTGGACGAGTCGGAAACACCATATATTTT
cdr3_aa: CASSFGRVGNTIYF

d_call: TRBD1
clone_size: -
j_call: TRBJ2-3
v_call: TRBV30
cdr3_nt: TGTGCCTGGAGTACAAAGGGACAGGGGGGAGATACGCAGTATTTT
cdr3_aa: CAWSTKGQGGDTQYF

d_call: -
clone_size: -
j_call: TRBJ2-3
v_call: TRBV6-6
cdr3_nt: TGTGCCAGCAGTCCCCGACCTGCGCGGCTTAGCACAGATACGCAGTATTTT
cdr3_aa: CASSPRPARLSTDTQYF

d_call: -
clone_size: few
j_call: TRBJ1-1
v_call: TRBV28
cdr3_nt: TGTGCCAGCGGCTGGGGGGCGGACACTGAAGCTTTCTTT
cdr3_aa: CASGWGADTEAFF

d_call: TRBD1
clone_size: -
j_call: TRBJ2-1
v_call: TRBV11-1
cdr3_nt: TGTGCCAGCAGCTTAGAGGGACAGCTCAATGAGCAGTTCTTC
cdr3_aa: CASSLEGQLNEQFF

d_call: TRBD1
clone_size: -
j_call: TRBJ2-7
v_call: TRBV6-5
cdr3_nt: TGTGCCAGCAGTCAGACAGGGGACGCCTACGAGCAGTACTTC
cdr3_aa: CASSQTGDAYEQYF

d_call: -
clone_size: -
j_call: TRBJ1-1
v_call: TRBV5-6
cdr3_nt: TGTGCCAGCACCACAAGTCAGCTATCAGGCTTCAACACTGAAGCTTTCTTT
cdr3_aa: CASTTSQLSGFNTEAFF

d_call: -
clone_size: -
j_call: TRBJ1-5
v_call: TRBV5-3
cdr3_nt: TGTGCCAGAAGCTACGAGGACCCGCCAGAGCCCCAGCATTTT
cdr3_aa: CARSYEDPPEPQHF

d_call: TRBD1
clone_size: -
j_call: TRBJ1-2
v_call: TRBV15
cdr3_nt: TGTGCCACCAGCAGATTTCTCGGAACAGGGGGGAGCGGCTACACCTTC
cdr3_aa: CATSRFLGTGGSGYTF

d_call: -
clone_size: -
j_call: TRBJ1-1
v_call: TRBV7-8
cdr3_nt: TGTGCCAGCAGCTTAGCAGGGGGTATGAACACTGAAGCTTTCTTT
cdr3_aa: CASSLAGGMNTEAFF

d_call: TRBD1
clone_size: -
j_call: TRBJ1-4
v_call: TRBV10-3
cdr3_nt: TGTGCCATCAGTGTCGGGCCCAGGGGGCTCGCGGGAAAACTGTTTTTT
cdr3_aa: CAISVGPRGLAGKLFF

d_call: -
clone_size: -
j_call: TRBJ2-7
v_call: TRBV5-8
cdr3_nt: TGTGCCAGCAGGGCAGGGCTCGGGTCCTACGAGCAGTACTTC
cdr3_aa: CASRAGLGSYEQYF

d_call: -
clone_size: -
j_call: TRBJ1-3
v_call: TRBV5-1
cdr3_nt: TGCGCCAGCAGCTCTTACCCGGGAGTGGGTGGAAACACCATATATTTT
cdr3_aa: CASSSYPGVGGNTIYF

d_call: -
clone_size: -
j_call: TRBJ1-1
v_call: TRBV5-1
cdr3_nt: TGCGCCAGCAGCTGGATACTTAACACTGAAGCTTTCTTT
cdr3_aa: CASSWILNTEAFF

d_call: -
clone_size: -
j_call: TRBJ1-2
v_call: TRBV20-1
cdr3_nt: TGCAGTGCTAGACTCACCGGGGTGTACACCTTC
cdr3_aa: CSARLTGVYTF

d_call: -
clone_size: -
j_call: TRBJ2-1
v_call: TRBV9
cdr3_nt: TGTGCCAGCAGCGTTGGGGGGGCAAACTCCTACAATGAGCAGTTCTTC
cdr3_aa: CASSVGGANSYNEQFF

d_call: -
clone_size: -
j_call: TRBJ2-7
v_call: TRBV11-2
cdr3_nt: TGTGCCAGCAGCGGCGGGACCGGCCACGAGCAGTACTTC
cdr3_aa: CASSGGTGHEQYF

d_call: -
clone_size: -
j_call: TRBJ1-6
v_call: TRBV27
cdr3_nt: TGTGCCAGCAGTTTCTCGGGGTATTCACCCCTCCACTTT
cdr3_aa: CASSFSGYSPLHF

d_call: TRBD2
clone_size: -
j_call: TRBJ2-3
v_call: TRBV3-1/TRBV3-2
cdr3_nt: TGTGCCAGCAGCCAAGGCCGGGGGGAGGGGGATACGCAGTATTTT
cdr3_aa: CASSQGRGEGDTQYF

d_call: -
clone_size: -
j_call: TRBJ1-5
v_call: TRBV18
cdr3_nt: TGTGCCAGCTCACCACTCACAGGGCCGAATCAGCCCCAGCATTTT
cdr3_aa: CASSPLTGPNQPQHF

d_call: TRBD1
clone_size: -
j_call: TRBJ2-7
v_call: TRBV19
cdr3_nt: TGTGCCAGTAGATCTACAGGGGAAGGGTACGAGCAGTACTTC
cdr3_aa: CASRSTGEGYEQYF

d_call: TRBD1
clone_size: -
j_call: TRBJ2-3
v_call: TRBV2
cdr3_nt: TGTGCCAGCAGTGTACCAGAATTCACAGGGGGGAAATATTTT
cdr3_aa: CASSVPEFTGGKYF

d_call: -
clone_size: -
j_call: TRBJ2-6
v_call: TRBV28
cdr3_nt: TGTGCCAGCAGTTCGGTACACACGGGCTCTGGGGCCAACGTCCTGACTTTC
cdr3_aa: CASSSVHTGSGANVLTF

d_call: TRBD1
clone_size: -
j_call: TRBJ1-5
v_call: TRBV28
cdr3_nt: TGTGCCAGCAGTTCCGGCGGGACAGTTTATAGCAATCAGCCCCAGCATTTT
cdr3_aa: CASSSGGTVYSNQPQHF

d_call: TRBD2
clone_size: -
j_call: TRBJ2-2
v_call: TRBV7-6
cdr3_nt: TGTGCCAGCAGCTTGCGTAGCGGGGGCCTCACCGGGGAGCTGTTTTTT
cdr3_aa: CASSLRSGGLTGELFF

d_call: TRBD2
clone_size: -
j_call: TRBJ2-3
v_call: TRBV7-9
cdr3_nt: TGTGCCAGCAGCCGACTACGAGCCGGGACTAGCGGGGGAGATACGCAGTATTTT
cdr3_aa: CASSRLRAGTSGGDTQYF

d_call: -
clone_size: few
j_call: TRBJ1-5
v_call: TRBV19
cdr3_nt: TGTGCCAGTAACGCCGCACCAGGGGAGACAAATCAGCCCCAGCATTTT
cdr3_aa: CASNAAPGETNQPQHF

d_call: -
clone_size: -
j_call: TRBJ1-2
v_call: TRBV7-2
cdr3_nt: TGTGCCAGCAGCTTAGAAGGGCTCGACTATGGCTACACCTTC
cdr3_aa: CASSLEGLDYGYTF

d_call: -
clone_size: once
j_call: TRBJ1-2
v_call: TRBV3-1/TRBV3-2
cdr3_nt: TGTGCCAGCAGCCAAGAACTGATTACAGGACTTTACTATGGCTACACCTTC
cdr3_aa: CASSQELITGLYYGYTF

d_call: -
clone_size: -
j_call: TRBJ1-5
v_call: TRBV27
cdr3_nt: TGTGCCAGCAGTGGTGGGGTATCGTGGCCCCAGCATTTT
cdr3_aa: CASSGGVSWPQHF

d_call: -
clone_size: -
j_call: TRBJ2-1
v_call: TRBV7-9
cdr3_nt: TGTGCCAGCAGCTTACGGGTTGAGAACGGCTACAATGAGCAGTTCTTC
cdr3_aa: CASSLRVENGYNEQFF

d_call: -
clone_size: -
j_call: TRBJ1-5
v_call: TRBV3-1/TRBV3-2
cdr3_nt: TGTGCCAGCAGCCAAGCCCTAAATCAGCCCCAGCATTTT
cdr3_aa: CASSQALNQPQHF

d_call: TRBD2
clone_size: -
j_call: TRBJ2-7
v_call: TRBV6-6
cdr3_nt: TGTGCCAGCAGTCTCCCGGGGGGAGAGCAGTACTTC
cdr3_aa: CASSLPGGEQYF

d_call: -
clone_size: -
j_call: TRBJ1-1
v_call: TRBV9
cdr3_nt: TGTGCCAGCAGCGTAGGTTGGGGGATGAACACTGAAGCTTTCTTT
cdr3_aa: CASSVGWGMNTEAFF

d_call: -
clone_size: once
j_call: TRBJ2-1
v_call: TRBV9
cdr3_nt: TGTGCCAGCAGCGTAGCCGGAAATTACAATGAGCAGTTCTTC
cdr3_aa: CASSVAGNYNEQFF

d_call: TRBD1
clone_size: -
j_call: TRBJ1-6
v_call: TRBV7-2
cdr3_nt: TGTGCCAGCAGCTTCACAGGGGCTACGAATTCACCCCTCCACTTT
cdr3_aa: CASSFTGATNSPLHF

d_call: TRBD2
clone_size: -
j_call: TRBJ2-1
v_call: TRBV7-9
cdr3_nt: TGTGCCAGCAGCGTAACTAGCGGGGTTTACAATGAGCAGTTCTTC
cdr3_aa: CASSVTSGVYNEQFF

d_call: -
clone_size: -
j_call: TRBJ1-2
v_call: TRBV14
cdr3_nt: TGTGCCAGCAGCCAATGGCAGGGTGGTGGCTACACCTTC
cdr3_aa: CASSQWQGGGYTF

d_call: TRBD1
clone_size: -
j_call: TRBJ2-3
v_call: TRBV30
cdr3_nt: TGTGCCTGGGGGACAGGGTTGGTGAATACGCAGTATTTT
cdr3_aa: CAWGTGLVNTQYF

d_call: -
clone_size: few
j_call: TRBJ1-6
v_call: TRBV6-1
cdr3_nt: TGTGCCAGCAGAAGGAGAAGAGAGGATTCACCCCTCCACTTT
cdr3_aa: CASRRRREDSPLHF

d_call: -
clone_size: -
j_call: TRBJ2-1
v_call: TRBV19
cdr3_nt: TGTGCCAGTAGTACCTCCCGGGCGACGGATGAGCAGTTCTTC
cdr3_aa: CASSTSRATDEQFF

d_call: -
clone_size: -
j_call: TRBJ2-7
v_call: TRBV4-1
cdr3_nt: TGCGCCAGCAGCCAAGCTCCTAAGACAGGAGTAAAGGACGAGCAGTACTTC
cdr3_aa: CASSQAPKTGVKDEQYF

d_call: -
clone_size: -
j_call: TRBJ1-2
v_call: TRBV3-1/TRBV3-2
cdr3_nt: TGTGCCAGCAGCCCCTCCCGGAACAGGGACCCTTATGGCTACACCTTC
cdr3_aa: CASSPSRNRDPYGYTF

d_call: -
clone_size: -
j_call: TRBJ1-5
v_call: TRBV19
cdr3_nt: TGTGCCAGTAGTGGGGTAAGGCCCAATCAGCCCCAGCATTTT
cdr3_aa: CASSGVRPNQPQHF

d_call: TRBD1
clone_size: few
j_call: TRBJ2-3
v_call: TRBV2
cdr3_nt: TGTGCCAGCAGTGAAAGGGGGACAGTGGGGGATACGCAGTATTTT
cdr3_aa: CASSERGTVGDTQYF

d_call: -
clone_size: -
j_call: TRBJ1-1
v_call: TRBV27
cdr3_nt: TGTGCCAGCACCCGAGCAGGGCGGGAAGACACTGAAGCTTTCTTT
cdr3_aa: CASTRAGREDTEAFF

d_call: -
clone_size: -
j_call: TRBJ2-2
v_call: TRBV6-5
cdr3_nt: TGTGCCAGCAAACAATCGAACACCGGGGAGCTGTTTTTT
cdr3_aa: CASKQSNTGELFF

d_call: TRBD1
clone_size: -
j_call: TRBJ1-4
v_call: TRBV2
cdr3_nt: TGTGCCAGCAGTAAGGACAGGGTCGGGGAAAAACTGTTTTTT
cdr3_aa: CASSKDRVGEKLFF

d_call: TRBD2
clone_size: -
j_call: TRBJ2-4
v_call: TRBV2
cdr3_nt: TGTGCCAGCAGTAACTCCCACATAGCGGGGGGGCCTAAAAACATTCAGTACTTC
cdr3_aa: CASSNSHIAGGPKNIQYF

d_call: -
clone_size: -
j_call: TRBJ2-2
v_call: TRBV11-3
cdr3_nt: TGTGCCAGCAGCGAGTACACCGGGGAGCTGTTTTTT
cdr3_aa: CASSEYTGELFF

d_call: -
clone_size: -
j_call: TRBJ2-7
v_call: TRBV3-1/TRBV3-2
cdr3_nt: TGTGCCAGCAGCCAAGTCCGGGGCGAGCAGTACTTC
cdr3_aa: CASSQVRGEQYF

d_call: TRBD1
clone_size: -
j_call: TRBJ2-7
v_call: TRBV27
cdr3_nt: TGTGCCAGCTGGGACAGGGACCCCTACGAGCAGTACTTC
cdr3_aa: CASWDRDPYEQYF